This TCR beta chain was observed in a study of early T cells in non-severe SARS-CoV-2 infection. Study summary: The sequenced material was bulk RNA from unsorted whole blood, and its chains were unpaired. General observations from the study: VDJdb matching favored anti-spike CD8 responses, missing private and CD4 specificities.

This clonotype appeared many times. Its matching antigen is unknown. Unique molecular identifiers tagged individual cDNA molecules. From the 5' RACE reads, TCRdb called clonotypes with MiXCR, one entry per CDR3 protein. The profile covers about 22,000 distinct CDR3 sequences, with around 4.5% appearing a single time and around 19% taken by the ten largest. The V segment lost 4 bases and the J segment 14 bases; nucleotides outside the gene matches: 7. This CDR3 has 14 residues. The germline CDR1 and CDR2 sequences are KGHDR and SFDVKD. The chain has TRBV24-1 and TRBJ2-1; 13 nucleotides agree with TRBD2. The sequenced sample was whole blood. This sequence originates from an adult who was a healthcare worker with PCR-confirmed SARS-CoV-2 infection or an uninfected control (not recorded which). CDR3 nucleotides: TGTGCCACCAGTGAATACGGACTAGCGGGAGAAAAGTTCTTC. Translating it yields CATSEYGLAGEKFF.